This TCR beta chain is drawn from a study of blood T cell repertoires in COVID-19. Overall study: The samples span acute and convalescent COVID-19 from the United States, Italy and Spain.

Data came from immunoSEQ multiplex PCR; TCRdb stores just in-frame clones and leaves some out. The table includes 140,000 to 150,000 clones, approximately 87% detected once. V was pared by 3 bases and J by 4 bases, with 6 bases between. The CDR3 has 12 amino acids. The germline CDR1 and CDR2 sequences are MNHNS and SASEGT. Recruits, aged 18 to 89 years, lived in 20 to 30 US areas. Cohort 3 donors were reported recovered after two negative PCRs, clearance, or symptom resolution. The receptor's source is a man in his 60s who had recovered from COVID-19. The sequenced sample was PBMCs or T cells enriched from blood (not recorded which). V and J are TRBV6-1 and TRBJ1-2, with a tentative D call TRBD1 (6 bases). The CDR3, as DNA: TGTGCCAGCAGTGAGGACAGCTATGGCTACACCTTC. This codes for CASSEDSYGYTF.